The clone carrying this TCR beta chain was counted a single time. Cohorts were assigned according to the clinical history that participants reported. The CDR3 is made up of 14 amino acids. CDR1 is KGHDR, CDR2 SFDVKD, per germline. The V end lost 3 bases, the J end lost 9 bases, and 14 bases lay between the germline ends. TCRdb's copy holds only in-frame clones and misses some; the assay was immunoSEQ multiplex PCR. The sample lists approximately 210,000 clones; 82% were seen once. This entry belongs to a study of blood T cell repertoires in COVID-19. Across the study: T cells, B-cell-depleted T cells, or PBMCs provided the cDNA or gDNA that served as material.

Material: PBMCs or T cells enriched from blood (not recorded which). The chain uses TRBV24-1 and TRBJ2-1, with a possible D match to TRBD1 (6 bases). This receptor was taken from a middle-aged man who had recovered from COVID-19. The CDR3 DNA reads as TGTGCCACCAGTGATCCCGGACAGTCCCTTGAGCAGTTCTTC. Encoded protein: CATSDPGQSLEQFF.